The 11 T cell receptor beta chains presented below share a single source sample, sequenced in a study of blood T cells in healthy people across ages. A second about 6 to 12 cycle PCR used barcoded and J-beta primers. TCRdb reprocessed the 5' RACE reads via MiXCR and lists one record per CDR3 protein. The sample comprises about 1.6 million distinct CDR3 sequences, around 36% of which are singletons, and approximately 10% rests with the top ten. Sequenced sample: blood. These receptors all come from a woman aged 25-40 years in good health.

This clonotype has a handful of counts. The chain couples TRBV3-1 to TRBJ2-1; TRBD2 aligns across 8 bases. CDR3 length equals 15 residues. J gave up 8 bases and V 4 bases, and 10 bases lay outside the gene matches. The V gene's germline CDR1 is LGHDT and CDR2 YNNKEL (reference sequence). The CDR3 is CASSPRAGGFDEQFF. CDR3 bases: TGTGCCAGCAGCCCCCGGGCGGGGGGTTTCGATGAGCAGTTCTTC.

The CDR3 coding sequence is TGTGCCAGCAGTTTCCGAGGGATGGCAGATACGCAGTATTTT. It translates to CASSFRGMADTQYF. The chain employs TRBV27 and TRBJ2-3, with a possible D match to TRBD2 (5 bases). Trimming left V 3 bases short and J 4 bases short, with 11 bases between. This CDR3 has 14 residues. CDR1 and CDR2 from the germline V gene are MNHEY and SMNVEV (reference sequence).

This clonotype has only a few counts. The genes are TRBV6-2 or TRBV6-3 and TRBJ2-7, with TRBD1 identical over 7 bases. This CDR3 has 15 residues. The J segment lost 1 base and the V segment lost 5 bases, leaving 8 bases of the junction unmatched. CDR1 MNHEY and CDR2 SVGEGT come from the germline V gene. In DNA form, the CDR3 reads TGTGCCAGCAGTGCCTTACGACAGGGATCCTACGAGCAGTACTTC. This gives the protein CASSALRQGSYEQYF.

Here the CDR3 reads CASSQGRGTTYEQYF. CDR3 bases: TGTGCCAGCAGCCAAGGCCGCGGGACTACCTACGAGCAGTACTTC. This chain uses TRBV3-1 with TRBJ2-7, with TRBD2 matching over 7 bases. V gave up 1 base and J gave up 2 bases; unmatched junction bases: 5. CDR3 length: 15 amino acids. CDR1 is LGHDT, CDR2 YNNKEL, per germline (reference sequence).

This clonotype came up many times. This chain joins TRBV20-1 and TRBJ2-3; 12 bases line up with TRBD2. V shed 2 bases and J 4 bases; nucleotides not matched to a gene: 7. Germline lookup yields CDR1 DFQATT and CDR2 SNEGSKA (reference sequence). The CDR3 totals 16 residues. The CDR3 region is CSARLLAGGLADTQYF. Written as DNA, the CDR3 is TGCAGTGCTAGACTCCTAGCGGGGGGGCTTGCAGATACGCAGTATTTT.

With regard to this clonotype: Its ends do not fully match the called genes, so a read error is possible. The gene calls are TRBV25-1 and TRBJ2-4, with D perhaps TRBD1 or TRBD2 (5 bases each). The J call is uncertain, as TRBJ2-7 better fits the DNA end. This CDR3 comprises 14 residues. The germline gives CDR1 MGHDK, CDR2 SYGVNS. CDR3: CASRESSREHEQYF. The DNA of the CDR3 is TGTGCCAGCAGGGAATCAAGCAGGGAGCACGAGCAGTACTTC.

The rearrangement links TRBV5-1 to TRBJ2-4; TRBD1 aligns across 8 bases. This CDR3 spans 15 amino acids. The germline gives CDR1 SGHRS, CDR2 YFSETQ. The ends lost 0 bases at V and 8 bases at J; junction bases unmatched: 7. The chain's CDR3 is CASSLGTGFKDIQYF. DNA of the CDR3: TGCGCCAGCAGCTTGGGGACAGGGTTTAAAGACATTCAGTACTTC.

The V gene is TRBV5-6, the J gene TRBJ2-5; TRBD2 matches at 7 bases. Germline CDR1 reads SGHDT; CDR2 reads YYEEEE. The CDR3 sequence is 15 residues long. With 2 bases clipped from V and 5 bases from J, the junction kept 9 bases outside the gene matches. The CDR3 nucleotides read TGTGCCAGCAGCTTAGCCGCAGGGCGGGGGGAGACCCAGTACTTC. Its translation: CASSLAAGRGETQYF.

About this clonotype itself: At one end, the junction sequence differs from germline, possibly due to a read error. V and J are TRBV4-1 and TRBJ1-2; D might be TRBD1 (5 bases). Per germline, CDR1 MGHRA and CDR2 YSYEKL. The CDR3 runs 15 residues. The CDR3 bases are TGCGCCAGCAGCCAGCGAACAGGCAACAACTATGGCCACACCTTC. It codes for CASSQRTGNNYGHTF.

The rearrangement uses TRBV29-1 and TRBJ1-1; the D gene is possibly TRBD1 (5 bases). Looked up from germline, CDR1 is SQVTM and CDR2 is ANQGSEA. V lost 1 base and J 1 base, leaving 10 bases between the germline ends. The CDR3 runs to 14 residues. CDR3 nucleotides: TGCAGCGTTGAAGTTAAGGGACCGAACACTGAAGCTTTCTTT. Translation: CSVEVKGPNTEAFF.

This chain links TRBV6-5 with TRBJ2-1; D unresolved. CDR1 and CDR2 (germline): MNHEY, SVGAGI. CDR3 size: 15 residues. The V end was cut by 5 bases, the J end by 0 bases, with 11 bases between. CDR3: CASSEEWSSYNEQFF. Here the CDR3 DNA reads TGTGCCAGCAGTGAGGAGTGGAGCTCCTACAATGAGCAGTTCTTC.